The 6 T cell receptor beta chains below come from one sample, sequenced in a study of control samples from healthy donors and cancer patients. Measured with immunoSEQ multiplex PCR; TCRdb has only the in-frame clones, and not every one. This table holds hundreds of thousands of clones, about 80% found once. The sample comprised PBMCs. The origin of the receptors is a woman aged 55-69 years with lung cancer.

J is TRBJ2-7 and V is TRBV7-7, with 7 bases identical to TRBD1. Trimming took 6 bases from V and 6 from J; bases not matched to a gene: 8. Germline V CDR1 and CDR2: SSHAT, FNYEAQ (reference sequence). This CDR3 comprises 13 residues. In nucleotides, the CDR3 is TGTGCCAGCAGTCTCGACAGGGTCAGCGAGCAGTACTTC. Protein product: CASSLDRVSEQYF. Based on the CDR3 plus reference TRBV7-7 and TRBJ2-7, the full variable domain is GAGVSQSPRYKVTKRGQDVTLRCDPISSHATLYWYQQALGQGPEFLTYFNYEAQPDKSGLPSDRFSAERPEGSISTLTIQRTEQRDSAMYRCASSLDRVSEQYFGPGTRLTVT.

This sequence joins TRBV7-9 and TRBJ1-2, with no clear D. Germline CDR1 SEHNR, CDR2 FQNEAQ (reference sequence). V gave up 5 bases and J gave up 8 bases, with 21 bases separating them. The CDR3 sequence is 15 residues long. In DNA, the CDR3 is TGTGCCAGCAGCCCGAGAGTGGTGGGCATGGGAGGCTACACCTTC. This encodes CASSPRVVGMGGYTF.

The chain uses TRBV7-2 and TRBJ2-7, with 7 bases that match TRBD2. Germline CDR1 SGHTA, CDR2 FQGNSA. J was trimmed by 0 bases and V by 6 bases; bases with no gene match: 2. The CDR3 is made up of 13 amino acids. The CDR3 protein is CASRRLASYEQYF. In DNA form, the CDR3 reads TGTGCCAGCAGGCGACTAGCCTCCTACGAGCAGTACTTC. Complete variable domain (other parts from reference TRBV7-2 and TRBJ2-7): GAGVSQSPSNKVTEKGKDVELRCDPISGHTALYWYRQSLGQGLEFLIYFQGNSAPDKSGLPSDRFSAERTGGSVSTLTIQRTQQEDSAVYLCASRRLASYEQYFGPGTRLTVT.

This chain connects TRBV7-2 to TRBJ2-1, with a weak D call TRBD2 (5 bases). Looked up from germline, CDR1 is SGHTA and CDR2 is FQGNSA. The CDR3 is made up of 16 amino acids. V was shortened by 2 bases and J by 3 bases, with 14 bases between the two germline ends. The CDR3 sequence: CASSLTTAADYNEQFF. The CDR3 nucleotides are TGTGCCAGCAGCTTAACTACGGCAGCGGACTACAATGAGCAGTTCTTC.

The rearrangement joins TRBV5-4 to TRBJ2-7, with TRBD1 matching over 9 bases. This CDR3 region has 15 residues. The germline gives CDR1 SGHNT, CDR2 YYREEE (reference sequence). Losses at the gene ends were 4 bases for V and 5 bases for J; bases not matched to a gene: 10. CDR3 in amino acids: CASSHPGQGFNEQYF. The CDR3, as DNA: TGTGCCAGCAGCCACCCGGGACAGGGTTTCAACGAGCAGTACTTC.

V is TRBV2 and J is TRBJ1-1; D ambiguous. Germline V lookup: CDR1 SNHLY, CDR2 FYNNEI. This CDR3 has 14 amino acids. Trimming removed 5 bases from V and 0 bases from J, with 10 bases in between. The CDR3 DNA follows: TGTGCCAGCAGTTCCTCGAGACTGAACACTGAAGCTTTCTTT. Its protein product is CASSSSRLNTEAFF.